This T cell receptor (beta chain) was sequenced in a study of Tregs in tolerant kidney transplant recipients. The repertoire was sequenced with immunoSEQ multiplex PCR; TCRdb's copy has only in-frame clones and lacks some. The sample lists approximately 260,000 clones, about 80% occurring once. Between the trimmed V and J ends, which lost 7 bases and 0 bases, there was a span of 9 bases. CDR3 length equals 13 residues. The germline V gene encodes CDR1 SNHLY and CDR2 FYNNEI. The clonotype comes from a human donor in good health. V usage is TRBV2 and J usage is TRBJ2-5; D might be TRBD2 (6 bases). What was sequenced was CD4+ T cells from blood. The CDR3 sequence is CASTRLDQETQYF. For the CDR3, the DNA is TGTGCCAGCACGCGACTAGACCAAGAGACCCAGTACTTC.